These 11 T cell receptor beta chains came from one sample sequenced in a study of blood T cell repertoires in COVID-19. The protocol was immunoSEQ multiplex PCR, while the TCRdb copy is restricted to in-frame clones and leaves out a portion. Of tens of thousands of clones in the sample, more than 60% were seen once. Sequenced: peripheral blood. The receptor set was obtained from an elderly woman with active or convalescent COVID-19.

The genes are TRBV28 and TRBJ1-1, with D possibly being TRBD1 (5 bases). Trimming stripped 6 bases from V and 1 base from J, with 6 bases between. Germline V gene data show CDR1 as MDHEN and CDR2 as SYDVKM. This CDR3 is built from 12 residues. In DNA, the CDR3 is TGTGCCAGCAGGGGGGGGAACACTGAAGCTTTCTTT. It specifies CASRGGNTEAFF.

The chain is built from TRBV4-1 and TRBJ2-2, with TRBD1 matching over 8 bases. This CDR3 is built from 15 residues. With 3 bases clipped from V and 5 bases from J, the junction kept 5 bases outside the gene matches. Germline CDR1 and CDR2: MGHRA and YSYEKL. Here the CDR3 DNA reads TGCGCCAGCAGCCAGGGACAGGTGGCGACCGGGGAGCTGTTTTTT. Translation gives CASSQGQVATGELFF.

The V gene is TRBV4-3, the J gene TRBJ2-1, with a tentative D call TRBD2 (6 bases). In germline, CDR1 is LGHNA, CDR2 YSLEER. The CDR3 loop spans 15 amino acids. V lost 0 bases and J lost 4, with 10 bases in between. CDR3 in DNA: TGCGCCAGCAGCCAAGACTCGGGGGTATACAATGAGCAGTTCTTC. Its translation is CASSQDSGVYNEQFF.

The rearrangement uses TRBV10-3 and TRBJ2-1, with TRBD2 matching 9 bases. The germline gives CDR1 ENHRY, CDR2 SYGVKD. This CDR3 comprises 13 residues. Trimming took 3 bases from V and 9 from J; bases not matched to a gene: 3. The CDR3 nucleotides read TGTGCCATCAGTGACCTAGCGGGGACTGAGCAGTTCTTC. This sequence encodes CAISDLAGTEQFF.

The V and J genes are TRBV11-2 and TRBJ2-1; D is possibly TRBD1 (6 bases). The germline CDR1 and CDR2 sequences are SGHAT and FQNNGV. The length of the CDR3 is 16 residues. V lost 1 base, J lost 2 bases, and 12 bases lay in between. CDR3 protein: CASSLGTVGAYNEQFF. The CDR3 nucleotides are TGTGCCAGCAGCTTAGGGACAGTCGGGGCCTACAATGAGCAGTTCTTC.

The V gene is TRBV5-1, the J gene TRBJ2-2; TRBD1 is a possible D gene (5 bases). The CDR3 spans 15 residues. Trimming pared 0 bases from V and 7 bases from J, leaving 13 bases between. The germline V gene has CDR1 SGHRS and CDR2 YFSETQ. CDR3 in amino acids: CASSLVPGINGELFF. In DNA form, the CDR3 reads TGCGCCAGCAGCTTGGTTCCAGGGATAAACGGGGAGCTGTTTTTT.

DNA of the CDR3: TGTGCCAGCAGCCCCCCCGACAGGCTCAGGGGGTATGGCTACACCTTC. This codes for CASSPPDRLRGYGYTF. The rearrangement links TRBV7-9 to TRBJ1-2; the match to TRBD1 covers 7 bases. CDR1 is SEHNR and CDR2 is FQNEAQ in the germline V gene (reference sequence). V dropped 5 bases and J dropped 5; count of bases not matched to a gene: 14. The CDR3 has 16 amino acids.

CDR3 DNA sequence: TGCGCCAGCAGCTACGGACAGGGGCGGGAGCAGTACTTC. Protein sequence: CASSYGQGREQYF. This chain uses TRBV5-1 with TRBJ2-7, with 9 positions matching TRBD1. Unmatched junction bases numbered 5, after V lost 3 bases and J lost 7 bases. The V gene's germline CDR1 is SGHRS and CDR2 YFSETQ. This CDR3 has 13 residues.

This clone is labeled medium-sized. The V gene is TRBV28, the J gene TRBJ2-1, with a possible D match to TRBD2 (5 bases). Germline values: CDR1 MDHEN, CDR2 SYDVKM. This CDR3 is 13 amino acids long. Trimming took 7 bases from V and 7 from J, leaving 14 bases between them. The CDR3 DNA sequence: TGTGCCAGCACCCGCGGCCCGGGGAATGAGCAGTTCTTC. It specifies CASTRGPGNEQFF.

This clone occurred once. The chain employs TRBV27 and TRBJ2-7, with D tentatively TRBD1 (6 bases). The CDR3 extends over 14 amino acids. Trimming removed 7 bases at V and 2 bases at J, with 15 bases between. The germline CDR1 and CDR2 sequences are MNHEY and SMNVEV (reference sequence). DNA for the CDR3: TGTGCCAGCACTCATGTGGCAGGGGCCTACGAGCAGTACTTC. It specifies CASTHVAGAYEQYF.

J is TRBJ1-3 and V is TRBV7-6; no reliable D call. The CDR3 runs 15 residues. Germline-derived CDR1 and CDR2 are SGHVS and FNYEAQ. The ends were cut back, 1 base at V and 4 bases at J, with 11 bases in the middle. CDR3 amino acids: CASSLGAPGGNTIYF. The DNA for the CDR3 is TGTGCCAGCAGCTTAGGAGCTCCGGGAGGAAACACCATATATTTT.